A single sample is the source of the 18 T cell receptor beta chains below, sequenced in a study of circulating and synovial CD4+ cells in juvenile arthritis. This table comes from immunoSEQ multiplex PCR, and its TCRdb copy is limited to in-frame clones, with some not included. The table shows 34,000 or so clones, with roughly 94% occurring only once. The sample consisted of CD4+ T cells from blood. The receptors were sampled from a human donor with juvenile idiopathic arthritis.

This chain joins TRBV7-6 and TRBJ1-2; no definite D call. V lost 0 bases to trimming and J lost 1 base, with 6 bases between them. Germline values: CDR1 SGHVS, CDR2 FNYEAQ. CDR3 size: 14 residues. CDR3 in DNA: TGTGCCAGCAGCTTAGCCGGAGTTAACTATGGCTACACCTTC. Its translation is CASSLAGVNYGYTF. Looking up the rest from reference TRBV7-6 and TRBJ1-2 gives the full variable domain: GAGVSQSPRYKVTKRGQDVALRCDPISGHVSLYWYRQALGQGPEFLTYFNYEAQQDKSGLPNDRFSAERPEGSISTLTIQRTEQRDSAMYRCASSLAGVNYGYTFGSGTRLTVV.

With respect to this clone: One junction end does not reproduce the germline sequence, and a read error may be involved. The chain employs TRBV29-1 and TRBJ2-7, with 7 bases fitting TRBD1. CDR3 length equals 13 residues. Germline CDR1 SQVTM, CDR2 ANQGSEA. CDR3 sequence (DNA): TGCAGCGGGACGCCCTTTGTGGGGACAGAGGAGTGGTTC. Protein sequence: CSGTPFVGTEEWF.

The rearrangement links TRBV5-1 to TRBJ1-1; D remains unclear. Germline lookup yields CDR1 SGHRS and CDR2 YFSETQ. The CDR3 runs to 15 residues. Trimming cost V 0 bases and J 1 base, with 10 bases left between them. For the CDR3, the DNA is TGCGCCAGCAGCTTGGCGCGAAGTGGGAACACTGAAGCTTTCTTT. Its protein is CASSLARSGNTEAFF. Together with reference TRBV5-1 and TRBJ1-1, the CDR3 gives the full variable domain: KAGVTQTPRYLIKTRGQQVTLSCSPISGHRSVSWYQQTPGQGLQFLFEYFSETQRNKGNFPGRFSGRQFSNSRSEMNVSTLELGDSALYLCASSLARSGNTEAFFGQGTRLTVV.

The chain uses TRBV9 and TRBJ1-1; D is ambiguous. This CDR3 region has 15 residues. In germline, CDR1 is SGDLS, CDR2 YYNGEE. Trimming pared 0 bases from V and 0 bases from J, leaving 9 bases between. In DNA form, the CDR3 reads TGTGCCAGCAGCGTAGAAATAGAGATGAACACTGAAGCTTTCTTT. Its protein is CASSVEIEMNTEAFF.

This clone was observed once. Within the sample, other DNA sequences also encode this same CDR3. The chain recombines TRBV5-5 with TRBJ1-6, with a possible D match to TRBD1 (6 bases). CDR3 length: 17 residues. V was shortened by 1 base and J by 7 bases, with 18 bases between the two germline ends. The V gene's germline CDR1 is SGHKS and CDR2 YYEKEE (reference sequence). The CDR3 reads CASSLPPGGAKNSPLHF. The CDR3 DNA follows: TGTGCCAGCAGCTTGCCCCCTGGGGGGGCCAAAAATTCACCCCTCCACTTT.

Here the CDR3 reads CASSQTSNYGYTF. The CDR3 DNA is TGTGCGTCCTCCCAGACTTCTAACTATGGCTACACCTTC. The chain has TRBV19 and TRBJ1-2; D gene ambiguous. Germline-derived CDR1 and CDR2 are LNHDA and SQIVND (reference sequence). This CDR3 has 13 amino acids.

This clone was observed once. The genes are TRBV9 and TRBJ1-3, with D maybe TRBD1 (5 bases). This CDR3 has 16 residues. Trimming stripped 2 bases from V and 2 bases from J, with 14 bases between. Per germline, CDR1 SGDLS and CDR2 YYNGEE. The CDR3 DNA sequence: TGTGCCAGCAGCGTGGAAGGAGGGGTACCTGGAAACACCATATATTTT. Its protein is CASSVEGGVPGNTIYF.

The J gene is TRBJ1-1, the V gene TRBV6-4; no firm D call. The germline V gene has CDR1 MRHNA and CDR2 SNTAGT. V shed 6 bases and J shed 0 bases, with 8 bases lying between them. The CDR3 consists of 13 residues. The CDR3 DNA reads as TGTGCCAGCAGCCGGGGAATGAACACTGAAGCTTTCTTT. Amino acid sequence: CASSRGMNTEAFF.

The chain links TRBV5-4 to TRBJ2-7; 7 bases are shared with TRBD1. This CDR3 has 14 residues. Losses at the gene ends were 3 bases for V and 3 bases for J; bases not matched to a gene: 6. Germline V CDR1 and CDR2: SGHNT, YYREEE (reference sequence). DNA of the CDR3: TGTGCCAGCAGCTCCCGGGACAGAAGCTACGAGCAGTACTTC. It yields the protein CASSSRDRSYEQYF.

This clone has only one observation. The V and J genes are TRBV2 and TRBJ2-5; a possible D gene is TRBD2 (5 bases). Germline CDR1 and CDR2: SNHLY and FYNNEI. The CDR3 extends over 13 amino acids. V lost 6 bases and J 5 bases, leaving 13 bases between the germline ends. CDR3 amino acids: CASSEGLTETQYF. The CDR3 nucleotides are TGTGCCAGCAGCGAGGGTTTAACGGAGACCCAGTACTTC.

This clone appeared a single time. The V call is TRBV19, the J call TRBJ1-4; tentatively, D is TRBD1 (6 bases). Germline values: CDR1 LNHDA, CDR2 SQIVND (reference sequence). CDR3 length: 14 amino acids. Trimming stripped 8 bases from V and 0 bases from J, with 10 bases between. In DNA form, the CDR3 reads TGTGCCAGTGGGCGGACAGCAACTAATGAAAAACTGTTTTTT. It is translated as CASGRTATNEKLFF.

This sequence joins TRBV18 and TRBJ1-1; D is ambiguous. V lost 3 bases and J 2 bases, leaving 19 bases between the germline ends. Per germline, CDR1 KGHSH and CDR2 LQKENI. The CDR3 totals 17 residues. The CDR3 reads CASSPYSKVGENTEAFF. CDR3 in DNA: TGTGCCAGCTCACCTTACTCAAAGGTAGGAGAAAACACTGAAGCTTTCTTT.

The rearrangement links TRBV30 to TRBJ1-3; a weak D match, TRBD1 (5 bases). Germline V gives CDR1 GTSNPN, CDR2 SVGIG (reference sequence). Trimming removed 2 bases from V and 2 bases from J, with 10 bases in between. CDR3 length: 14 residues. The CDR3 here is CAWSTAGAGNTIYF. The CDR3 nucleotides read TGTGCCTGGAGTACCGCGGGGGCTGGAAACACCATATATTTT.

The genes are TRBV7-8 and TRBJ2-5, with 7 bases fitting TRBD1. J gave up 2 bases and V 3 bases, and 3 bases lay outside the gene matches. CDR1 is SGHVS, CDR2 FQNEAQ, per germline. The CDR3 length is 14 residues. The CDR3 loop reads CASSFRQGQETQYF. The DNA for the CDR3 is TGTGCCAGCAGCTTTCGACAGGGACAAGAGACCCAGTACTTC.

This sequence joins TRBV4-2 and TRBJ1-5; 8 positions agree with TRBD1. The CDR3 extends over 16 amino acids. Per germline, CDR1 LGHNA and CDR2 YNFKEQ. J was trimmed by 4 bases and V by 3 bases; bases with no gene match: 8. CDR3 in DNA: TGTGCCAGCAGCCACGTTGGGACAGGTACTAATCAGCCCCAGCATTTT. Protein: CASSHVGTGTNQPQHF.

The chain couples TRBV7-2 to TRBJ1-2; TRBD1 aligns across 9 bases. Losses at the gene ends were 1 base for V and 4 bases for J; bases not matched to a gene: 1. In germline, CDR1 is SGHTA, CDR2 FQGNSA. This CDR3 has 14 amino acids. The CDR3 loop reads CASSLGQGGYGYTF. The DNA for the CDR3 is TGTGCCAGCAGCTTAGGACAGGGGGGCTATGGCTACACCTTC. The full variable domain, with the rest looked up from reference TRBV7-2 and TRBJ1-2, is GAGVSQSPSNKVTEKGKDVELRCDPISGHTALYWYRQSLGQGLEFLIYFQGNSAPDKSGLPSDRFSAERTGGSVSTLTIQRTQQEDSAVYLCASSLGQGGYGYTFGSGTRLTVV.

This clone was recorded only once. One end of the junction varies from germline; a read error may be responsible. Different DNA sequences within this sample yield the same CDR3. This chain joins TRBV5-1 and TRBJ1-6, with TRBD1 identical over 7 bases. This CDR3 is built from 16 residues. Germline loops: CDR1 SGHRS, CDR2 YFSETQ. The CDR3 region has the DNA TGCGCCAGCAGCCCTGGACAGGAGTCTTATAATTCCCCCCTCCACTTT. It is translated as CASSPGQESYNSPLHF.

This clone is a singleton in its sample. The rearrangement uses TRBV9 and TRBJ2-7, with D maybe TRBD2 (6 bases). Trimming shortened V by 0 bases and J by 1 base, and 17 bases separated the two germline ends. Germline CDR1 SGDLS, CDR2 YYNGEE. The CDR3 spans 17 residues. The CDR3 sequence: CASSVGLEGRGSYEQYF. CDR3 bases: TGTGCCAGCAGCGTAGGTCTAGAGGGGCGGGGATCCTACGAGCAGTACTTC.